The T cell receptor beta chain under discussion was sequenced for a study of blood T cells in healthy people across ages. In its sample, this clonotype was seen a few times. This CDR3 spans 18 amino acids. From germline, CDR1 is SGHTA and CDR2 FQGNSA. Trimming took 5 bases from V and 2 from J; bases not matched to a gene: 9. Primers used in a second PCR of about 7 to 12 cycles were a sample-barcoded 5' primer and a J-beta primer mix. TCRdb analysed the 5' RACE reads with MiXCR anew, one entry per CDR3 protein. The top ten hold under 30% of the sample, which has over 1,500,000 distinct CDR3 sequences, more than 35% seen once.

The TCR was taken from a human donor in good health. This chain joins TRBV7-2 and TRBJ2-1; TRBD2 matches 13 bases. The sequencing sample was made of blood. The CDR3: CASSKWGTSGNTYNEQFF. Here the CDR3 DNA reads TGTGCCAGCAGCAAATGGGGGACTAGCGGGAATACCTACAATGAGCAGTTCTTC.